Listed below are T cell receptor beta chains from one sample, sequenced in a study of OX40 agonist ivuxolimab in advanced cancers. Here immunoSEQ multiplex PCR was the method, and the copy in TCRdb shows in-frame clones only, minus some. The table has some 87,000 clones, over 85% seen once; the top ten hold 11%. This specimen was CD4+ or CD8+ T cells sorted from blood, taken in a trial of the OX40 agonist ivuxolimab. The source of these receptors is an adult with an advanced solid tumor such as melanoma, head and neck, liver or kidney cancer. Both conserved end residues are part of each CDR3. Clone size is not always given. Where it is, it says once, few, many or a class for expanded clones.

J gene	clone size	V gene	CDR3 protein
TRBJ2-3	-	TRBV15	CATSRDQEPGMTDTQYF
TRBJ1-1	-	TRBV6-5	CASSPTGNTEAFF
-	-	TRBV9	CASSPTSSYEQYF
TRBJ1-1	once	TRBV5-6	CASSSDRAVNTEAFF
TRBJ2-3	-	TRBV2	CASSDWREGGTDTQYF
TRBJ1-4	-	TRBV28	CASSFRQGTTNEKLFF
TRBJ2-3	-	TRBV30	CAWSVGSGRFMNTQYF
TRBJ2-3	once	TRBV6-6	CASSLMGGDTQYF
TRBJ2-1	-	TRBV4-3	CASSLGLASDEQFF
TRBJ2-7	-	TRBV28	CASRDREHFPTDEQYF
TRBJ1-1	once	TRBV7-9	CASSFTAGRPNTEAFF
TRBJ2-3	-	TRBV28	CASSLTGGTDTQYF
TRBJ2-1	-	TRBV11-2	CASSLMDNEQFF
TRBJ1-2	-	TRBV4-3	CASSQEGPPADYGYTF
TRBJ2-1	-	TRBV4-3	CASSQAPSGRGREQFF
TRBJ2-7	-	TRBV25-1	CASSEWGTTYEQYF
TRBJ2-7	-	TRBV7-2	CASSSTVGGGYEQYF
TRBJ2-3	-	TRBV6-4	CASSDYHNTDTQYF
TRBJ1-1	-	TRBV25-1	CASSASTEAFF
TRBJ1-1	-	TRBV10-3	CAVALGLNTEAFF
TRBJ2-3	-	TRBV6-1	CASSEAADRGLIDTQYF
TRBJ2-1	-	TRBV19	CASSIFESSYNEQFF
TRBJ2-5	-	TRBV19	CASLRAWETQYF
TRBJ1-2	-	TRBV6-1	CATGTGYTF
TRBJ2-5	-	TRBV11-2	CASSLVRYSETQYF
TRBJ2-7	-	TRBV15	CATSSSGTEQYF
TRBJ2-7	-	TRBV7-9	CASSLEPGGASYEQYF
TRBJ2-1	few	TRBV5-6	CASTQAGTDNEQFF
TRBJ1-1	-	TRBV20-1	CSARRWEAFF
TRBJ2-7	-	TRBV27	CASSVLGLPSYEQYF